The sequence of this T cell receptor (beta chain) was determined in a study of blood T cell repertoires in COVID-19 (dated by TCRdb to 2019 to 2021). For the study in its entirety: The collaborator samples originated in the United States, Italy and Spain and spanned the acute and convalescent phases of COVID-19. The prospective study material was composed of cDNA or gDNA derived from T cells, B-cell-depleted T cells, or PBMCs. Subjects who had been exposed to COVID-19, were actively infected with it, or had recovered from it provided the deeply sampled blood TCRbeta repertoires that made up the dataset. A freely available public database, intended as a resource for researchers studying the immune response to SARS-CoV-2, is where the repertoires were released. Samples were obtained from the ongoing ImmuneRACE study (first 160 participants) and from over a thousand subjects provided by 6 global collaborators. A de-identified subject ID, COVID-19 status, age in years and sex were almost always included in the sample metadata. Where HLA class I and class II types were available, the types were taken from metadata supplied by the sample provider, not from assay-based typing. Results the study describes overall, beyond this receptor: The quantity of clinical and demographic metadata differed by source and by participant and was supplied without curation.

Each collaborating institution followed its own protocols to collect whole blood in K2EDTA tubes. For TCRbeta analysis, collaborators shipped samples as frozen whole blood, isolated PBMCs, or DNA extracted from either of those sample types. Of note for this clone: This clone's antigen is unknown. The sample holds no much larger clone one base away, and base qualities are not on file.

TCRbeta CDR3 regions were amplified from genomic DNA using the immunoSEQ Assay, a bias-controlled multiplex PCR. In the original analysis: Nucleated cell counts per sample were estimated from amplification of reference gene primers within the assay. Sequence reads were collapsed and filtered to measure the absolute abundance of every unique TCRbeta CDR3 rearrangement. Productive Simpson clonality was computed per sample as the square root of Simpson's diversity index over productive rearrangements. In its TCRdb copy, this immuneACCESS table keeps in-frame sequences only and misses some clones. Where compared with another copy, unresolved V genes explain less than half of these, and the others have no known cause. D and trimming were read from the DNA, whereas the V and J calls and clone size are those reported in that table. In all, the sample holds 95,000 to 150,000 clones, and approximately 81% of those were seen once. About 3.9% of the sample is held by the ten biggest clonotypes.

The CDR3, cysteine through phenylalanine, is 13 amino acids long. The CDR3 DNA has 39 bases and is translated from base 1. V lost 4 bases and J lost 4 bases; the stretch between them is 11 bases long. The germline V gene (reference sequence) sets CDR1 to LNHDA and CDR2 to SQIVND. The specimen was peripheral blood. In this chain, TRBV19 is recombined with TRBJ2-7; the D gene is unclear. This receptor was obtained from a man between 60 and 75 years old with acute or convalescent COVID-19. The encoded CDR3 is CASSRGTGYEQYF. In nucleotides, the sequence is TGTGCCAGTAGTAGAGGAACCGGGTACGAGCAGTACTTC.